The entry below describes one T cell receptor beta chain. As yet, its antigen is unknown. This record belongs to a study of CD8 T cells in Susac syndrome. General study results and limits: That the number of individuals in its TCR sequencing and HLA analysis was relatively small was acknowledged by the study.

Reverse transcription of roughly 0.45 to 1 ug RNA used random hexamers. Amplification of TCR beta CDR3 used immunoSEQ multiplex PCR across 54 Vbeta and 13 Jbeta. MiXCR was run by TCRdb on the immunoSEQ multiplex PCR reads, yielding one entry per CDR3 protein. This sample yields some 100,000 distinct CDR3 sequences, of which roughly 95% are seen a single time; 0.096% belongs to the top ten. CD8+ and CD4+ T cells circulating in blood were sequenced for TCR beta. Healthy donors served as the controls. They were matched for age and sex. Germline CDR1 KGHDR, CDR2 SFDVKD. V lost 2 bases, J lost 3 bases, and 7 bases lay in between. The CDR3 has 14 amino acids.

This receptor was identified in a human donor in good health. Input material: CD4+ T cells from PBMCs. The rearrangement uses TRBV24-1 and TRBJ1-5; D gene unclear. CDR3 loop: CATSDSRSNQPQHF. The CDR3 coding sequence is TGTGCCACCAGTGATTCCAGATCCAATCAGCCCCAGCATTTT.